This T cell receptor (beta chain) was sequenced during a study of blood T cell repertoires in COVID-19. Across the study: The cDNA or gDNA used as material had been derived from T cells, B-cell-depleted T cells, or PBMCs.

Source study methods: Estimates of nucleated cell counts were drawn from the amplification of reference gene primers. Clones were sequenced by immunoSEQ multiplex PCR, and TCRdb holds only the in-frame ones, with some missing. Clonal size and the V and J genes are those of that table, whereas D and trimming came from the DNA. The sample shows 80,000 or so clones, around 91% of them seen only once. V was pared by 4 bases and J by 4 bases, with 5 bases of the junction left unmatched. There are 15 residues in the CDR3. Germline loops: CDR1 ENHRY, CDR2 SYGVKD. The clonotype was recovered from a woman aged 50 to 60 in a cohort sampled during active COVID-19. This sequence joins TRBV10-3 and TRBJ2-3, with TRBD2 matching 10 bases. Material: peripheral blood. The CDR3 reads CAISALAGDPDTQYF. The CDR3 bases are TGTGCCATCAGTGCTCTAGCGGGAGATCCAGATACGCAGTATTTT.